This T cell receptor (beta chain) was obtained from a study of T-cell memory formation after mild COVID-19. Overall study context: The study found TCR clusters largely donor specific.

Germline trimming cut 1 base from V and 5 bases from J; bases unmatched to any gene: 13. The CDR3 loop spans 18 amino acids. Germline V lookup: CDR1 SGHKS, CDR2 YYEKEE (reference sequence). Via MiXCR, TCRdb re-called the 5' RACE reads, giving one row per CDR3 protein. This table has about 360,000 distinct CDR3 sequences, 14% appearing once. This clonotype was observed a handful of times. Its antigen is as yet unknown. Broader study findings: Among CD4+ contracting clones, most were CM and EM, and CD8+ ones EMRA.

The sequencing input was PBMCs or a T cell subset sorted from them (not recorded which). The V and J genes are TRBV5-5 and TRBJ2-5; 11 nucleotides align to TRBD2. This clonotype was sampled from a man between 18 and 35 years old who had mild COVID-19 (a few samples of this study predate the infection). Cell type and time point are not known. CDR3: CASSLSYLAGGLGETQYF. In DNA, the CDR3 is TGTGCCAGCAGCTTGTCGTACCTAGCGGGGGGTTTAGGGGAGACCCAGTACTTC.